In its sample, the clone carrying this T cell receptor (beta chain) was seen many times. No antigen is known for it. The source of the sample is a study of T-cell reconstitution after alpha-beta-depleted transplantation in children. Overall study results and limits: Some patients showed high day-60 TCRbeta diversity, which derived from surviving recipient T cells and thymic progenitors. Newly made T cells mostly supplied T-cell counts and diversity one year after transplant.

Unique molecular identifiers were used in preparing the TCRbeta library. TCRdb itself ran the PCR reads through MiXCR, one entry per CDR3 protein. This table holds roughly 120,000 distinct CDR3 sequences, about 23% found once. The germline V gene encodes CDR1 SQVTM and CDR2 ANQGSEA. Trimming removed 6 bases from V and 1 base from J; junction bases left unmatched: 3. The CDR3 totals 14 residues. This receptor was taken from a male patient aged 2-10 years who had a stem cell transplant for chronic granulomatous disease, so the T cells may come from the graft donor. The material was PBMCs, mostly from graft donor cells, obtained 180 days after TCRalphabeta/CD19-depleted stem cell transplant. The chain uses TRBV29-1 and TRBJ2-3, with 11 bases lining up with TRBD2. The CDR3 DNA reads as TGCAGCGTCGGGGGACTAGCGGGCACAGATACGCAGTATTTT. This gives the protein CSVGGLAGTDTQYF.